This T cell receptor beta chain appears in the sequencing data of a study of cytomegalovirus exposure and HLA in healthy donors. A remark on this clone: The antigen is unknown.

60 Vbeta and 13 Jbeta primers were used in PCR. This table comes from immunoSEQ multiplex PCR, and its TCRdb copy is limited to in-frame clones, with some not included. The table lists about 130,000 clones, approximately 79% of them singletons. Whole-study results and caveats: Reports indicated that the classifier achieved high specificity and sensitivity in diagnosing cytomegalovirus status.

Germline V lookup: CDR1 SNHLY, CDR2 FYNNEI. The V and J ends lost 4 bases and 0 bases respectively, with 22 bases between them. There are 20 residues in the CDR3. This TCR came from a man aged 40-50 years in good health and CMV-seropositive. The gene calls are TRBV2 and TRBJ2-6, with a possible D match to TRBD2 (5 bases). Input material: PBMCs. This CDR3 is CASSVRFGGGSYSGANVLTF. The CDR3 nucleotides are TGTGCCAGCAGTGTACGTTTCGGAGGCGGCTCCTACTCTGGGGCCAACGTCCTGACTTTC.